This TCR beta chain was profiled in a study of CD4 T cells in relation to SARS-CoV-2 and coronaviruses. The V gene end was trimmed by 1 base and the J gene end by 5 bases; junction bases not matched to a gene: 11. Germline V gene data show CDR1 as LNHNV and CDR2 as YYDKDF (reference sequence). The CDR3 sequence is 17 residues long. CD4+ T cells from unexposed donors were obtained before the COVID-19 pandemic (2011-2018). The method was immunoSEQ multiplex PCR; TCRdb's version includes in-frame clones alone and lacks a portion of them. The table includes around 56,000 clones, 86% detected once. The rearrangement uses TRBV15 and TRBJ2-1, with 7 bases aligning to TRBD2. This sequence was found in a human donor in good health. The sample consisted of memory CD4+ T cells from PBMCs. This CDR3 is CATSRAIRPSGNNEQFF. The CDR3 coding sequence is TGTGCCACCAGCAGAGCCATACGTCCTAGCGGCAACAATGAGCAGTTCTTC.